The rows below give T cell receptor beta chains drawn from one sample of a study of cytomegalovirus exposure and HLA in healthy donors. Measured with immunoSEQ multiplex PCR; TCRdb has only the in-frame clones, and not every one. The data contain roughly 95,000 clones, roughly 80% of them seen just once; the ten biggest clones take up more than 3%. The sample comprised PBMCs. The receptor source for this set is a man under 40 in good health and CMV-seropositive. CDR3s include the opening cysteine and the closing phenylalanine or tryptophan. A D gene is named only where the DNA matches it firmly. Part of the rows lack a size; the others show once, few, many or a class for expanded clones.

v_call	j_call	d_call	clone_size	cdr3_aa	cdr3_nt
TRBV11-2	TRBJ2-1	-	-	CASSLVRGYNEQFF	TGTGCCAGCAGCTTAGTACGGGGTTACAATGAGCAGTTCTTC
TRBV10-1	TRBJ2-1	-	-	CASSEFRGTYNEQFF	TGCGCCAGCAGTGAGTTTCGGGGAACCTACAATGAGCAGTTCTTC
TRBV4-2	TRBJ2-2	TRBD2	-	CASSQDTLAVLFF	TGTGCCAGCAGCCAAGATACCCTAGCGGTCCTGTTTTTT
TRBV7-2	TRBJ1-3	-	-	CASSLEGVDTIYF	TGTGCCAGCAGCTTAGAGGGGGTAGACACCATATATTTT
TRBV6-5	TRBJ2-1	-	-	CASSYSESEQFF	TGTGCCAGCAGTTACTCAGAGAGTGAGCAGTTCTTC
TRBV29-1	TRBJ2-2	TRBD1	-	CSVYGAGQGASGELFF	TGCAGCGTTTATGGTGCGGGACAGGGGGCGTCCGGGGAGCTGTTTTTT
TRBV7-2	TRBJ2-7	TRBD2	-	CASSLVVAGTGEQYF	TGTGCCAGCAGCTTAGTGGTAGCGGGGACCGGCGAGCAGTACTTC
TRBV5-6	TRBJ1-2	-	-	CASSGSRVSYGYTF	TGTGCCAGCAGCGGGAGCCGAGTTAGCTATGGCTACACCTTC
TRBV7-8	TRBJ2-7	TRBD1	-	CASSYRTGSSYEQYF	TGTGCCAGCAGCTACCGGACAGGGAGCTCCTACGAGCAGTACTTC
TRBV11-2	TRBJ2-7	-	-	CASSFGGNEQYF	TGTGCCAGCAGCTTTGGGGGGAACGAGCAGTACTTC
TRBV5-4	TRBJ2-5	-	-	CASRALVAEQETQYF	TGTGCCAGCAGGGCATTGGTAGCGGAACAAGAGACCCAGTACTTC
TRBV7-8	TRBJ2-5	-	-	CASSPRREPLRGTQYF	TGTGCCAGCAGCCCACGACGCGAGCCCCTGCGGGGGACCCAGTACTTC
TRBV21-1	TRBJ2-1	-	-	CASSSSRLAGMHNEQFF	TGTGCCAGCAGCAGTTCTCGGTTAGCGGGGATGCACAATGAGCAGTTCTTC
TRBV30	TRBJ2-2	TRBD2	-	CAWKLAGGWTGELFF	TGTGCCTGGAAGTTGGCGGGAGGGTGGACCGGGGAGCTGTTTTTT
TRBV7-6	TRBJ2-7	TRBD1	-	CASSITPGTVMYEQYF	TGTGCCAGCAGCATAACCCCCGGGACAGTTATGTACGAGCAGTACTTC
TRBV7-9	TRBJ2-1	-	-	CASSSREIPYNEQFF	TGTGCCAGCAGCTCCCGCGAGATTCCCTACAATGAGCAGTTCTTC
TRBV10-2	TRBJ2-7	TRBD2	-	CASSETLADYEQYF	TGCGCCAGCAGTGAGACACTAGCGGACTACGAGCAGTACTTC
TRBV7-9	TRBJ1-3	-	-	CASSLDGLLEGNTIYF	TGTGCCAGCAGCTTAGATGGGCTTCTCGAGGGAAACACCATATATTTT
TRBV6-5	TRBJ2-7	-	-	CASSYAYEQYF	TGTGCCAGCAGTTACGCGTACGAGCAGTACTTC
TRBV9	TRBJ2-1	TRBD2	-	CASSVGGGSLGNEQFF	TGTGCCAGCAGCGTAGGGGGCGGGAGTCTTGGAAATGAGCAGTTCTTC
TRBV2	TRBJ2-1	TRBD2	-	CASPSGSHEQFF	TGTGCCAGCCCTAGCGGCTCACATGAGCAGTTCTTC
TRBV10-1	TRBJ2-5	TRBD1	-	CASSPRTGSVAETQYF	TGCGCCAGCAGTCCCCGGACAGGGTCTGTCGCGGAGACCCAGTACTTC
TRBV6-6	TRBJ2-5	-	-	CASSYSTPTEAQYF	TGTGCCAGCAGTTACTCGACCCCAACGGAGGCCCAGTACTTC
TRBV15	TRBJ1-5	-	-	CATSGRQAGIGQPQHF	TGTGCCACCAGCGGTCGACAGGCCGGAATTGGTCAGCCCCAGCATTTT
TRBV2	TRBJ2-7	-	-	CATGEGAYEQYF	TGTGCCACTGGGGAGGGGGCCTACGAGCAGTACTTC
TRBV25-1	TRBJ2-1	TRBD2	-	CASSEYGIAGEPEQFF	TGTGCCAGCAGTGAATATGGGATAGCGGGAGAGCCTGAGCAGTTCTTC
TRBV6-1	TRBJ1-1	-	-	CASRPRTVNTEAFF	TGTGCCAGCAGGCCCCGGACAGTGAACACTGAAGCTTTCTTT
TRBV10-2	TRBJ1-2	-	few	CASSSGQSNYGYTF	TGCGCCAGCAGCTCGGGACAATCGAACTATGGCTACACCTTC
TRBV6-5	TRBJ1-5	TRBD1	-	CASSGQGESQPQHF	TGTGCCAGCAGTGGACAGGGGGAAAGTCAGCCCCAGCATTTT
TRBV10-2	TRBJ1-5	-	-	CASSERDALGGQPQHF	TGCGCCAGCAGTGAAAGGGATGCTCTCGGGGGACAGCCCCAGCATTTT
TRBV6-4	TRBJ2-6	-	-	CASSSSSGANVLTF	TGTGCCAGCAGTTCTTCTTCTGGGGCCAACGTCCTGACTTTC
TRBV28	TRBJ1-5	-	-	CASSSRQPQHF	TGTGCCAGCAGTTCTCGTCAGCCCCAGCATTTT
TRBV28	TRBJ1-3	-	-	CASPPGKSSSGNTIYF	TGTGCCAGCCCTCCAGGCAAGTCTTCCTCTGGAAACACCATATATTTT
TRBV14	TRBJ2-7	TRBD1	-	CASSLRQGRASYEQYF	TGTGCCAGCAGCCTCAGACAGGGCCGAGCCTCCTACGAGCAGTACTTC
TRBV7-8	TRBJ2-5	-	once	CASSLVVGYGSAGQETQYF	TGTGCCAGCAGCTTAGTTGTTGGTTATGGGTCAGCGGGTCAAGAGACCCAGTACTTC
TRBV7-9	TRBJ1-4	TRBD1	-	CASSFQDRGEKLFF	TGTGCCAGCAGCTTTCAAGACAGGGGTGAAAAACTGTTTTTT
TRBV21-1	TRBJ2-3	-	-	CARGGQDTDTQYF	TGTGCCAGGGGGGGACAGGACACAGATACGCAGTATTTT
TRBV5-4	TRBJ2-7	TRBD1	-	CASSLRRDRGYVEQYF	TGTGCCAGCAGCTTAAGGCGAGACAGGGGATATGTCGAGCAGTACTTC
TRBV28	TRBJ1-5	TRBD1	-	CAVPGTGTLGPQHF	TGTGCCGTTCCCGGGACAGGGACCCTAGGGCCCCAGCATTTT
TRBV5-6	TRBJ1-1	-	few	CASSSTGSYTEAFF	TGTGCCAGCAGCTCGACAGGTTCTTACACTGAAGCTTTCTTT
TRBV28	TRBJ1-5	TRBD1	-	CASSSRTGPMGAGPQHF	TGTGCCAGCAGCTCTCGGACAGGTCCGATGGGGGCTGGGCCCCAGCATTTT
TRBV30	TRBJ2-7	TRBD1	-	CAWGGQAFTYEQYF	TGTGCCTGGGGGGGACAGGCGTTCACCTACGAGCAGTACTTC
TRBV27	TRBJ1-5	-	-	CASSEGTGRNNQPQHF	TGTGCCAGCAGCGAGGGTACAGGGAGAAATAATCAGCCCCAGCATTTT